Listed here is a single T cell receptor (beta chain). These data come from a study of blood T cell repertoires in COVID-19. In the study overall: Samples of COVID-19 (acute and convalescent) were obtained from the United States, Italy and Spain.

The CDR3 contains 16 residues. CDR1 LGHDT and CDR2 YNNKEL come from the germline V gene (reference sequence). V lost 0 bases, J lost 1 base, and 13 bases lay in between. Assay used: immunoSEQ multiplex PCR; TCRdb lists only in-frame clones, some missing. The sample comprises roughly 160,000 clones, roughly 91% of which are singletons, and roughly 5% rests with the top ten. Sequenced material: peripheral blood. This clonotype originated in a young man with COVID-19, enrolled during active disease. The chain employs TRBV3-1 (or the pseudogene TRBV3-2) and TRBJ2-7, with D possibly TRBD1 on 6 matching bases. The CDR3 sequence: CASSQDRGFRSYEQYF. The CDR3 DNA sequence: TGTGCCAGCAGCCAAGATAGGGGGTTTAGGTCCTACGAGCAGTACTTC.